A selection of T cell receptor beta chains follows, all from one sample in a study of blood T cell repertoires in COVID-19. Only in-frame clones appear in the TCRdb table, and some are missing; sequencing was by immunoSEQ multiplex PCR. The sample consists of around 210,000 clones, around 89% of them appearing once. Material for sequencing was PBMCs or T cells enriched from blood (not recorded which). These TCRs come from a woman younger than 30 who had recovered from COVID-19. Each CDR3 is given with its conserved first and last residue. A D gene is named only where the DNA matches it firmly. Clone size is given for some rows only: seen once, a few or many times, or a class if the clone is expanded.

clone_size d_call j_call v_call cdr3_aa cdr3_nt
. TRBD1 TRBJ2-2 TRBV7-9 CASSKGQGTNTGELFF TGTGCCAGCAGCAAGGGACAGGGGACGAACACCGGGGAGCTGTTTTTT
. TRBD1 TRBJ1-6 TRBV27 CASSFTPGQNPNSPLHF TGTGCCAGCAGTTTTACCCCGGGACAGAATCCGAATTCACCCCTCCACTTT
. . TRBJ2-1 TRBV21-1 CASSKGGTIPRSYNEQFF TGTGCCAGCAGCAAAGGTGGTACCATCCCTCGGTCCTACAATGAGCAGTTCTTC
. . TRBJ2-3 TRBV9 CASHGISTDTQYF TGTGCCAGCCACGGGATCAGCACAGATACGCAGTATTTT
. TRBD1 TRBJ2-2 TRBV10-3 CAIRGDRRGVDGELFF TGTGCCATCAGGGGGGACAGGAGGGGCGTCGACGGGGAGCTGTTTTTT
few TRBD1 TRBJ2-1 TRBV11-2 CASSLRTGGANNEQFF TGTGCCAGCAGCTTACGGACAGGGGGCGCCAACAATGAGCAGTTCTTC
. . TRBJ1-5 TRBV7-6 CASSLATGGLQPQHF TGTGCCAGCAGCTTAGCGACGGGAGGGCTGCAGCCCCAGCATTTT
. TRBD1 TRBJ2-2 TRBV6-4 CASSEGQVTGELFF TGTGCCAGCAGTGAAGGACAGGTTACCGGGGAGCTGTTTTTT
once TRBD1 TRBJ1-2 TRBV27 CASRRTGGEGYTF TGTGCCAGCAGGAGGACAGGGGGAGAGGGCTACACCTTC
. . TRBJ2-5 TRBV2 CASRPTGWGETQYF TGTGCCAGCAGGCCCACAGGGTGGGGAGAGACCCAGTACTTC
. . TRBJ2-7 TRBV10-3 CAISGDNNLYEQYF TGTGCCATCAGTGGGGACAACAACCTCTACGAGCAGTACTTC
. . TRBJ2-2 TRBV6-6 CASSRPDSPGELFF TGTGCCAGCAGTCGTCCCGACAGCCCCGGGGAGCTGTTTTTT
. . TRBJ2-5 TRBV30 CAWSVMGRGETQYF TGTGCCTGGAGTGTAATGGGCCGAGGGGAGACCCAGTACTTC
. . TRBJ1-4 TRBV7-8 CASSFRRVSNEKLFF TGTGCCAGCAGCTTTAGGAGGGTGTCTAATGAAAAACTGTTTTTT
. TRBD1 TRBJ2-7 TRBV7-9 CASSLVAGGFDEQYF TGTGCCAGCAGCTTAGTGGCAGGGGGCTTCGACGAGCAGTACTTC
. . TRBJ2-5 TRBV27 CASSNGGPGETQYF TGTGCCAGCAGTAACGGGGGGCCGGGTGAGACCCAGTACTTC
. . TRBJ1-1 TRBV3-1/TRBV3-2 CASSRRGGSEAFF TGTGCCAGCAGCCGCCGCGGGGGCTCTGAAGCTTTCTTT
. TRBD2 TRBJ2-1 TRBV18 CASSPPKRGAYNEQFF TGTGCCAGCTCACCCCCTAAGCGGGGGGCCTACAATGAGCAGTTCTTC
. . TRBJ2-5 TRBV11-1 CASSLLGQSQETQYF TGTGCCAGCAGCTTACTCGGACAGTCCCAAGAGACCCAGTACTTC